Only one count was recorded for the clone carrying this T cell receptor beta chain. Its antigen is still unknown. Clones were sequenced by immunoSEQ multiplex PCR, and TCRdb holds only the in-frame ones, with some missing. The data show about 63,000 clones, roughly 88% seen once. This sample is drawn from a study of PD-1 blockade in mismatch repair-deficient tumors. Study in general: Enrolled 2013-2016, patients had progressing, pretreated mismatch repair-deficient cancers of around 12 types.

Unmatched junction bases numbered 5, after V lost 3 bases and J lost 5 bases. Germline V gives CDR1 SGDLS, CDR2 YYNGEE. The CDR3 length is 15 residues. Study-wide results and limits: Rapid post-treatment expansion, then contraction, generally preceding radiologic response, marked tumor-resident clones.

PCR or immunohistochemistry showed mismatch repair deficiency in every enrolled patient. The genes are TRBV9 and TRBJ2-2; 9 bases agree with TRBD1. The material sequenced was peripheral blood, taken 52 weeks after starting pembrolizumab. This receptor was obtained from an adult with mismatch repair-deficient cancer. DNA of the CDR3: TGTGCCAGCAGCGGGGGACAGGGATTTACCGGGGAGCTGTTTTTT. Encoded protein: CASSGGQGFTGELFF.